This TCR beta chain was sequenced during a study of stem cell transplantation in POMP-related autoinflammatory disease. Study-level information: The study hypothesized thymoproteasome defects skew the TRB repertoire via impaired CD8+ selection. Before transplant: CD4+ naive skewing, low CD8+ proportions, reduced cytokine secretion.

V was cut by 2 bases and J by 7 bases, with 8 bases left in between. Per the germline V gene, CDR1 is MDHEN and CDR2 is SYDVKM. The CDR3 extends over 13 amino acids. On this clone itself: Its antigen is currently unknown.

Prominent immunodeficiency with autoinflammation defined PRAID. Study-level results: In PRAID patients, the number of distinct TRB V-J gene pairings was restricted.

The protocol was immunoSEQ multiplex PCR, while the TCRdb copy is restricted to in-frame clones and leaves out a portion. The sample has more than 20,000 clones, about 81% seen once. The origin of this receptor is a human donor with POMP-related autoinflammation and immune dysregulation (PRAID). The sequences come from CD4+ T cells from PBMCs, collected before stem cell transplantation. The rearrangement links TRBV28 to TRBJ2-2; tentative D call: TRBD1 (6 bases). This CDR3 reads CASSLGGLGELFF. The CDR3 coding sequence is TGTGCCAGCAGTTTAGGGGGCCTCGGGGAGCTGTTTTTT.